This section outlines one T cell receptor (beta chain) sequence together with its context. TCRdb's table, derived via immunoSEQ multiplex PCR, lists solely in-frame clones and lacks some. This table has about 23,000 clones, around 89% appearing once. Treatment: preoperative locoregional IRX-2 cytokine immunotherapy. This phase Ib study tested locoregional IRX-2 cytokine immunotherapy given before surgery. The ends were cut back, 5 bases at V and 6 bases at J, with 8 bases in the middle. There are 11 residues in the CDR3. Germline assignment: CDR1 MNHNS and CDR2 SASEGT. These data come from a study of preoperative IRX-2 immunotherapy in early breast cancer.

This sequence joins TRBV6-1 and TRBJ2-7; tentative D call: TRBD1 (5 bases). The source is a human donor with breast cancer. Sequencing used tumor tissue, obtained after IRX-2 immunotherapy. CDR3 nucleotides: TGTGCCAGCAGTAAGGGGCTCGAGCAGTACTTC. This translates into CASSKGLEQYF.